The rows below give T cell receptor beta chains drawn from one sample of a study of vaccination and CD4 T cells after COVID-19. For these TCRs, the target antigens are not known. TCRdb reanalysed the PCR reads using MiXCR and keeps one entry per CDR3 protein. This repertoire shows around 25,000 distinct CDR3 sequences, 60% found once; its top ten account for about 14%. Here the sequenced sample was CD4+ T cells from blood, cultured in vitro, taken after SARS-CoV-2 vaccination. These receptors all come from a human donor who received a COVID-19 vaccine. The CDR3 runs from the conserved cysteine through the conserved F or W. The order of the fields is J gene, clone size, V gene, CDR3 protein. Clone size appears in some rows only: once, few, many, or a class for an expanded clone.

TRBJ2-1	few	TRBV24-1	CATSVGESYNEQFF
TRBJ1-1	-	TRBV20-1	CSARTVLTNTEAFF
TRBJ1-1	-	TRBV19	CASSIWAGLNTEAFF
TRBJ1-2	-	TRBV29-1	CSGGTGKSHGYTF
TRBJ1-5	few	TRBV24-1	CATSDSSGGWQPQHF
TRBJ2-1	-	TRBV7-6	CASTGLPNNEQFF
TRBJ1-2	-	TRBV19	CASSIEGQPAHDYGYTF
TRBJ2-1	once	TRBV24-1	CATSDLLGTLGLFF
TRBJ1-3	few	TRBV20-1	CSATLRQGVGNTIYF
TRBJ2-5	-	TRBV2	CACKRGSYQETQYF
TRBJ1-2	-	TRBV5-4	CASSLVGQGGYGYTF
TRBJ1-1	-	TRBV10-1	CASSPATGNTEAFF
TRBJ1-5	few	TRBV19	CASSISGWTGGTNQPQHF
TRBJ2-1	-	TRBV11-3	CASSLRQGLSYNEQFF
TRBJ1-5	-	TRBV10-3	CAISEIGSNQPQHF
TRBJ2-3	-	TRBV21-1	CASSTSSGGDADTQYF
TRBJ2-2	few	TRBV20-1	CSARDARNTGELFF
TRBJ2-5	-	TRBV20-1	CSARDPRGSWETQYF
TRBJ1-1	few	TRBV7-3	CASSYGPDTEAFF
TRBJ2-2	few	TRBV20-1	CSARRQGPLGGELFF
TRBJ2-1	-	TRBV6-5	CASSYHRDNEQFF
TRBJ1-5	few	TRBV19	CASSITGGNQPQHF
TRBJ2-3	-	TRBV7-8	CASSPPKIDTQYF
TRBJ1-5	-	TRBV24-1	CATSDPRDRGSNQPQHF